The source of this TCR beta chain is a study of T cells in Graves' hyperthyroidism and ophthalmopathy. Study-level findings and limits: Model-based prediction identified ophthalmopathy a median 6.5 months prior to its onset. From stable hyperthyroidism, ophthalmopathy was separated by a 13 V-J model. Expanded thyroid clonotypes (above 0.001) were mostly also found in blood.

TCR beta CDR3 regions were amplified from RNA. First-round RT-PCR with HTBI primers amplified the TCR CDR3 region. Each CDR3 protein gets one entry after TCRdb re-called the multiplex PCR reads with MiXCR. The sample lists some 500,000 distinct CDR3 sequences, 14% occurring once. Stable Graves' hyperthyroidism denoted no ophthalmopathy progression over 18 months. The J segment lost 5 bases and the V segment lost 8 bases, leaving 10 bases of the junction unmatched. CDR3 length: 16 residues. The germline V gene encodes CDR1 SGHTA and CDR2 FQGTGA. This clonotype was picked up many times. The antigen remains undetermined.

V usage is TRBV7-3 and J usage is TRBJ2-3; TRBD2 agrees at 13 bases. Material: blood. This clonotype was obtained from a woman under 30 with Graves' hyperthyroidism. The CDR3 bases are TGTGCCAGCGCGCCCCTCCGACTAGCGGGAGGAGATACGCAGTATTTT. Protein product: CASAPLRLAGGDTQYF.